The present TCR beta chain was sequenced within a study of breast tumors, draining lymph nodes, adjacent tissues. Study-level results: Tumor T cell lymph node origin was a supported hypothesis, not proven. Tumors had less TCR diversity than lymph nodes, more than nontumor tissue.

TCRdb reprocessed the multiplex PCR reads with MiXCR, giving one entry per CDR3 protein. Of 45,000 or so distinct CDR3 sequences detected, 23% appear once; the ten largest clones hold 8%. This CDR3 region has 16 residues. V dropped 0 bases and J dropped 2 bases, with 15 bases sitting between them. Germline lookup yields CDR1 DFQATT and CDR2 SNEGSKA (reference sequence). This clonotype appeared a few times. Its antigen is still unknown. The receptor comes from a female donor with breast cancer. Some clones in this sample may be carry-over from other donors' samples. This rearrangement joins TRBV20-1 to TRBJ2-3, with TRBD1 as a possible D gene (5 bases). The sample comprised breast tumor tissue. The CDR3 DNA sequence: TGCAGTGCTAGAGATTGGGGCCTTGGAGTCACAGATACGCAGTATTTT. It codes for CSARDWGLGVTDTQYF.